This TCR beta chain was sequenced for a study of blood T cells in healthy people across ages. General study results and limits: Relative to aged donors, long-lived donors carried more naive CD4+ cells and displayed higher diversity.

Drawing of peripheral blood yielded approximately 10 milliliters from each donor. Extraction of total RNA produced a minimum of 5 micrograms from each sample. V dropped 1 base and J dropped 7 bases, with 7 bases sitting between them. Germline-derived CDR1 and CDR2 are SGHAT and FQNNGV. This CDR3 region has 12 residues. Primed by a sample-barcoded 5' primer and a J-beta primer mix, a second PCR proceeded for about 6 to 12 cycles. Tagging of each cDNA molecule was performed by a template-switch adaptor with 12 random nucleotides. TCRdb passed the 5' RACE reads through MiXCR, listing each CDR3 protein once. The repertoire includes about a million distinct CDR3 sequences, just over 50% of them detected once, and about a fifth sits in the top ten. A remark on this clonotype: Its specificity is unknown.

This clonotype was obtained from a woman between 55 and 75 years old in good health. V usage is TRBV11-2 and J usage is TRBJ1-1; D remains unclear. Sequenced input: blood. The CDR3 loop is CASSLASGEAFF. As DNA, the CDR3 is TGTGCCAGCAGCTTAGCGTCGGGTGAAGCTTTCTTT. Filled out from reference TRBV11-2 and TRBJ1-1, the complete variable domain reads EAGVAQSPRYKIIEKRQSVAFWCNPISGHATLYWYQQILGQGPKLLIQFQNNGVVDDSQLPKDRFSAERLKGVDSTLKIQPAKLEDSAVYLCASSLASGEAFFGQGTRLTVV.